This T cell receptor beta chain was documented in a study of blood T cell repertoires in COVID-19. Study summary: Samples came from the United States, Italy and Spain, spanning acute and convalescent COVID-19. Sample material is recorded as cDNA or gDNA derived from T cells, B-cell-depleted T cells, or PBMCs.

In the authors' workflow: Amplification from reference gene primers served as the basis for estimated nucleated cell counts. Profiling relied on immunoSEQ multiplex PCR, and the TCRdb table lists in-frame clones only, not all of them. V and J calls and clone size are copied from that table; D and trimming were computed from the DNA. This table has 98,000 or so clones, about 90% appearing once. After removal of 4 bases from V and 4 bases from J, the junction contained 11 bases not matched to a gene. The CDR3 runs 16 residues. Germline V gene data show CDR1 as KGHSH and CDR2 as LQKENI. The clonotype originates from a human donor in a cohort sampled during active COVID-19. The rearrangement uses TRBV18 and TRBJ2-5, with 8 bases aligning to TRBD1. The specimen sequenced was peripheral blood. The CDR3 DNA sequence: TGTGCCAGCTCACGAGCCGGGACAGGCCTCAGAGAGACCCAGTACTTC. This codes for CASSRAGTGLRETQYF.